This T cell receptor beta chain is drawn from a study of cytomegalovirus exposure and HLA in healthy donors. Study outcomes and limitations: Within an earlier analysis, most TCR beta V segments proved productive either about 90% or about 30% of the time. In terms of immune exposure information, only CMV serostatus was available. Cytomegalovirus-associated status was assigned to about 180 TCR beta chains.

V lost 4 bases to trimming and J lost 1 base, with 9 bases between them. Per the germline V gene, CDR1 is SEHNR and CDR2 is FQNEAQ (reference sequence). The CDR3 is 14 amino acids. Primers: 60 Vbeta forward and 13 Jbeta reverse. Generated by immunoSEQ multiplex PCR, the TCRdb table keeps only in-frame clones and is missing some. This table has 130,000 or so clones, around 77% appearing once. To note about this clone: Antigen specificity is unknown.

The TCR originated in a man in his fifties or sixties in good health and CMV-seronegative. The chain carries TRBV7-9 and TRBJ2-3, with D possibly matching TRBD2 (7 bases). Sequencing was carried out using PBMCs. CDR3 residues: CASSWGGGTDTQYF. In nucleotides, the CDR3 is TGTGCCAGCAGCTGGGGGGGCGGCACAGATACGCAGTATTTT.